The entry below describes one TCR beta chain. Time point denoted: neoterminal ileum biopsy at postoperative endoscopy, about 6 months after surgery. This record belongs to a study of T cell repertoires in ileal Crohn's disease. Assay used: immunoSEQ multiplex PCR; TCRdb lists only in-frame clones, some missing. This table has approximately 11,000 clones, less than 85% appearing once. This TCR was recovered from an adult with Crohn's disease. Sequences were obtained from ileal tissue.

DNA of the CDR3: TGTGCCAGCAGTTCCCCTAGGCAGGGCACTGAAGCTTTCTTT. Protein product: CASSSPRQGTEAFF. The chain joins TRBV6-5 to TRBJ1-1; TRBD1 is a possible D gene (5 bases). This CDR3 region has 14 residues. The germline CDR1 and CDR2 sequences are MNHEY and SVGAGI. V shed 4 bases and J shed 4 bases, with 13 bases lying between them.